These 14 T cell receptor beta chains share one sample of origin, sequenced in a study of tumor-infiltrating lymphocytes in primary liver carcinoma. Starting from 500 ng of total RNA, TCR beta cDNA was produced with a primer in the constant region. The TCR beta library was amplified through three nested multiplex PCR rounds in a modified ARM-PCR procedure. The opening two PCR rounds, 10 cycles each, paired TRBV1-TRBV30 forward primers with a C-beta reverse primer. One entry per CDR3 protein results from TCRdb running MiXCR on the multiplex PCR reads. The sample includes about 99,000 distinct CDR3 sequences, 55% to 70% of them seen just once. Co-extraction of both nucleic acids (RNA and DNA) used roughly 19-33 mg of unsorted bulk tissue. The material sequenced was liver tumor tissue from sampling region 5. Regarding subset: tumor region T5, tumor centre. These receptors all stem from a woman in her fifties or sixties with primary liver carcinoma and hepatitis B virus infection.

A word on this clonotype: At one of its ends the junction is not consistent with the germline gene, which may arise from a read error. The chain couples TRBV5-1 to TRBJ2-2, with D perhaps TRBD1 (5 bases). The CDR3 extends over 16 amino acids. Germline V gene lookup returns CDR1 SGHRS and CDR2 YFSETQ. CDR3: CASSLGHSQVSGELFF. CDR3 nucleotides: TGCGCCAGTAGCTTGGGGCATAGCCAGGTTTCCGGGGAGCTGTTTTTT.

The chain has TRBV5-5 and TRBJ2-5, with 7 bases fitting TRBD1. Germline CDR1 and CDR2: SGHKS and YYEKEE (reference sequence). Trimming at V came to 4 bases and at J to 5 bases, leaving 11 bases not matched to a gene. The CDR3 runs to 15 residues. The CDR3 DNA follows: TGTGCCAGCAGCCTCACTGACAGGGCCCCCGAGACCCAGTACTTC. This translates into CASSLTDRAPETQYF.

Note on this clonotype: The germline gene is not matched at one end of the junction; a read error may be the cause. The V and J genes are TRBV6-6 and TRBJ2-7; D not resolved. Germline V gene data show CDR1 as MNHNY and CDR2 as SVGAGI (reference sequence). The CDR3 totals 12 residues. CDR3 amino acids: CTSEASSYEQYF. The CDR3 DNA follows: TGTACCTCAGAGGCGAGCTCCTACGAGCAATACTTC.

The rearrangement uses TRBV29-1 and TRBJ2-1; 9 nucleotides agree with TRBD2. V gave up 6 bases and J gave up 16 bases; unmatched junction bases: 28. CDR1 SQVTM and CDR2 ANQGSEA come from the germline V gene. This CDR3 has 17 residues. The CDR3 sequence: CSVHPASGMSRKSAQFF. CDR3 nucleotide sequence: TGCAGCGTCCACCCGGCTAGCGGGATGTCCCGAAAGAGTGCCCAATTCTTC.

V usage is TRBV4-1 and J usage is TRBJ2-3; 8 bases agree with TRBD2. Germline CDR1 reads MGHRA; CDR2 reads YSYEKL. The CDR3 runs 19 residues. Trimming at V came to 1 base and at J to 8 bases, leaving 20 bases not matched to a gene. The CDR3, as DNA: TGCGCCAGCAGCCAAGGAACGGATAAGGGACTAGAGGGACCAGCTACGCAGTATTTT. It is translated as CASSQGTDKGLEGPATQYF.

This clonotype was seen a few times. This may stem from a read error, because a much larger clone lies one nucleotide away. The final CDR3 position lacks the conserved phenylalanine or tryptophan, pointing to a likely read error. The chain combines TRBV6-1 with TRBJ1-4; a weak D match, TRBD1 (5 bases). The germline gives CDR1 MNHNS, CDR2 SASEGT. This CDR3 is built from 12 residues. Trimming took 6 bases from V and 7 from J, leaving 9 bases between them. The CDR3 coding sequence is TGTGCCAGCAGAACGACAGTTGAAAAACTGTTTCTT. Amino acids: CASRTTVEKLFL.

Comments on this clonotype: A much more abundant neighbour one base away suggests this may be a read error. This chain joins TRBV28 and TRBJ1-2; no definite D call. V lost 6 bases and J lost 2, with 10 bases in between. The CDR3 consists of 13 residues. CDR1 and CDR2 from the germline V gene are MDHEN and SYDVKM. Here the CDR3 reads CASRYTQNYGYTF. CDR3 in DNA: TGTGCCAGCAGATATACACAGAACTATGGCTACACCTTC.

This clonotype was detected many times. The chain carries TRBV29-1 and TRBJ2-3, with TRBD2 identical over 7 bases. CDR3 length: 16 amino acids. Germline V gene lookup returns CDR1 SQVTM and CDR2 ANQGSEA. Trimming removed 6 bases from V and 4 bases from J; junction bases left unmatched: 16. CDR3 in amino acids: CSVPSVTSVSADTQYF. The CDR3 DNA follows: TGCAGCGTCCCTTCGGTTACTAGCGTTTCTGCAGATACGCAGTATTTT.

As for this clonotype: Relative to the germline gene, one junction end is altered; a read error may explain this. V usage is TRBV11-3 and J usage is TRBJ2-3; D call uncertain. The CDR3 covers 11 residues. Germline CDR1 SGHNT, CDR2 YENEEA. The CDR3 reads CTSRYPDTQYF. The CDR3 DNA follows: TGTACCAGCAGATACCCAGATACGCAATATTTT.

This clonotype came up many times. The V and J genes are TRBV28 and TRBJ2-3, with 8 nucleotides matching TRBD1. The CDR3 is made up of 15 amino acids. Germline CDR1 reads MDHEN; CDR2 reads SYDVKM. V lost 6 bases to trimming and J lost 3 bases; unmatched junction nucleotides: 8. This CDR3 is CASSLRTGWTDTQYF. CDR3 nucleotides: TGTGCCAGCAGCTTACGGACAGGGTGGACAGATACGCAGTATTTT.

This clonotype was recorded only once. Just one base apart from a much larger clone, this may be a read error. The genes are TRBV10-1 and TRBJ2-7, with D possibly TRBD2 on 5 matching bases. In germline, CDR1 is WNHNN, CDR2 SYGVQD (reference sequence). Trimming pared 3 bases from V and 12 bases from J, leaving 15 bases between. The CDR3 loop spans 12 amino acids. This CDR3 is CASSDPRGRWYF. DNA for the CDR3: TGCGCCAGCAGTGACCCAAGAGGGCGGTGGTACTTC.

With respect to this clonotype: The junction shows a germline mismatch at one end, possibly a read error. The V and J genes are TRBV11-2 and TRBJ2-1, with TRBD2 identical over 13 bases. The length of the CDR3 is 17 residues. Germline values: CDR1 SGHAT, CDR2 FQNNGV. This CDR3 reads CANSRKLAGGPGDEQFF. Written as DNA, the CDR3 is TGTGCCAACAGCAGGAAACTAGCGGGAGGGCCGGGGGATGAACAGTTCTTC.

In the case of this clonotype: This may stem from a read error, because a much larger clone lies one nucleotide away. The V call is TRBV5-6, the J call TRBJ2-4; D is unresolved. The CDR3 consists of 14 residues. Germline CDR1 SGHDT, CDR2 YYEEEE. DNA for the CDR3: TGTACCAGCAGCTTGAATACAGCATGGGGCATTCAGTACTTC. It yields the protein CTSSLNTAWGIQYF.

About this clonotype: One base away lies a much larger clone, so this may be a sequencing read error. As the CDR3 is not closed by the conserved phenylalanine or tryptophan, this likely results from a read error. The chain links TRBV7-8 to TRBJ2-2, with D possibly matching TRBD2 (6 bases). Germline lookup yields CDR1 SGHVS and CDR2 FQNEAQ. V lost 2 bases and J 3 bases, leaving 7 bases between the germline ends. The CDR3 contains 14 residues. The CDR3 bases are TGTGCCAGCAGCTTAACGGGAGACACCGGGGAGCTGTTTATT. Its translation is CASSLTGDTGELFI.